The next 32 T cell receptor beta chains were all read from a single sample in a study of blood T cell repertoires in COVID-19. TCRdb's table, derived via immunoSEQ multiplex PCR, lists solely in-frame clones and lacks some. This sample has just over 650,000 clones, with 80% to 90% found just once. Specimen: peripheral blood. All receptors come from a woman aged 18-29 years with acute or convalescent COVID-19.

The chain links TRBV11-2 to TRBJ2-3, with 7 positions matching TRBD1. The V segment lost 7 bases and the J segment 6 bases; nucleotides outside the gene matches: 7. The germline gives CDR1 SGHAT, CDR2 FQNNGV. This CDR3 contains 13 residues. This CDR3 is CASNKGASDTQYF. In nucleotides, the CDR3 is TGTGCCAGCAACAAGGGGGCCTCGGATACGCAGTATTTT.

This clone appeared once. The V and J genes are TRBV4-1 and TRBJ2-7, with TRBD1 as a possible D gene (6 bases). The CDR3 has 15 residues. Trimming took 1 base from V and 0 from J, leaving 10 bases between them. Germline-derived CDR1 and CDR2 are MGHRA and YSYEKL. The CDR3, as DNA: TGCGCCAGCAGCCAAGTACAGGGACCCTCCTACGAGCAGTACTTC. It yields the protein CASSQVQGPSYEQYF.

This clone was counted once. As DNA, the CDR3 is TGTGCTAGTGGTTTGCGGCAGGCTCACTATGGCTACACCTTC. It codes for CASGLRQAHYGYTF. The V call is TRBV12-5, the J call TRBJ1-2; D unclear. The V end was cut by 2 bases, the J end by 3 bases, with 10 bases between. The CDR3 extends over 14 amino acids. Germline lookup yields CDR1 LGHNT and CDR2 FRNRAP.

The rearrangement uses TRBV20-1 and TRBJ2-1; tentatively, D is TRBD2 (5 bases). This CDR3 has 13 residues. Germline CDR1 DFQATT, CDR2 SNEGSKA (reference sequence). Trimming removed 3 bases from V and 9 bases from J, with 15 bases in between. The CDR3 sequence: CSASSATSGEQFF. Written as DNA, the CDR3 is TGCAGTGCTAGTAGTGCCACGAGCGGTGAGCAGTTCTTC.

This chain uses TRBV5-4 with TRBJ2-1; D is uncertain. The germline V gene encodes CDR1 SGHNT and CDR2 YYREEE (reference sequence). Trimming took 3 bases from V and 7 from J, leaving 5 bases between them. CDR3 length: 11 residues. As DNA, the CDR3 is TGTGCCAGCAGCTCTAATAATGAGCAGTTCTTC. Protein: CASSSNNEQFF. The full variable domain, its missing parts supplied by reference TRBV5-4 and TRBJ2-1, is ETGVTQSPTHLIKTRGQQVTLRCSSQSGHNTVSWYQQALGQGPQFIFQYYREEENGRGNFPPRFSGLQFPNYSSELNVNALELDDSALYLCASSSNNEQFFGPGTRLTVL.

V is TRBV5-1 and J is TRBJ2-7, with D unresolved. CDR3 size: 13 residues. Germline CDR1 SGHRS, CDR2 YFSETQ. V was pared by 0 bases and J by 2 bases, with 6 bases between. The CDR3 loop is CASSLAVAYEQYF. The CDR3, as DNA: TGCGCCAGCAGCTTGGCCGTCGCCTACGAGCAGTACTTC.

The chain employs TRBV2 and TRBJ1-2; 7 bases match TRBD1. CDR3 size: 12 residues. V was pared by 4 bases and J by 4 bases, with 0 bases of the junction left unmatched. Germline-derived CDR1 and CDR2 are SNHLY and FYNNEI. Written as DNA, the CDR3 is TGTGCCAGCAGTGGGGACAGCTATGGCTACACCTTC. It specifies CASSGDSYGYTF.

The chain links TRBV6-4 to TRBJ2-6; TRBD2 is a possible D gene (6 bases). The CDR3 runs 17 residues. Germline loops: CDR1 MRHNA, CDR2 SNTAGT. Trimming cost V 4 bases and J 2 bases, with 15 bases left between them. The CDR3, as DNA: TGTGCCAGCAGTGGAGGAGAGGGAGGAACTGGGGCCAACGTCCTGACTTTC. Translation: CASSGGEGGTGANVLTF.

The V call is TRBV5-1, the J call TRBJ2-7; TRBD1 matches 10 bases. CDR1 SGHRS and CDR2 YFSETQ come from the germline V gene. After removal of 2 bases from V and 4 bases from J, the junction contained 6 bases not matched to a gene. CDR3 size: 15 residues. The CDR3 DNA sequence: TGCGCCAGCAGCTTCTCCGGGACAGGGGAATACGAGCAGTACTTC. Translated, it gives CASSFSGTGEYEQYF.

This rearrangement joins TRBV6-2 or TRBV6-3 to TRBJ2-7; tentatively, D is TRBD2 (5 bases). Looked up from germline, CDR1 is MNHEY and CDR2 is SVGEGT. V dropped 2 bases and J dropped 6 bases, with 11 bases sitting between them. The CDR3 totals 13 residues. CDR3 region: CASSYQVAGEQYF. CDR3 sequence (DNA): TGTGCCAGCAGTTACCAGGTCGCGGGCGAGCAGTACTTC.

The chain has TRBV19 and TRBJ1-1, with D perhaps TRBD1 (5 bases). V was pared by 3 bases and J by 0 bases, with 8 bases between. The CDR3 runs 14 residues. Germline loops: CDR1 LNHDA, CDR2 SQIVND (reference sequence). CDR3 loop: CASSMGLMNTEAFF. The CDR3 DNA reads as TGTGCCAGTAGTATGGGGCTTATGAACACTGAAGCTTTCTTT. The full variable domain, rest sourced from reference TRBV19 and TRBJ1-1, is DGGITQSPKYLFRKEGQNVTLSCEQNLNHDAMYWYRQDPGQGLRLIYYSQIVNDFQKGDIAEGYSVSREKKESFPLTVTSAQKNPTAFYLCASSMGLMNTEAFFGQGTRLTVV.

The CDR3 loop is CASSTRQVMNTEAFF. The DNA of the CDR3 is TGTGCCAGCAGTACCCGACAGGTAATGAACACTGAAGCTTTCTTT. The chain is built from TRBV6-5 and TRBJ1-1, with TRBD1 as a possible D gene (6 bases). Looked up from germline, CDR1 is MNHEY and CDR2 is SVGAGI. CDR3 length: 15 amino acids. Trimming took 5 bases from V and 0 from J, leaving 13 bases between them.

The V call is TRBV6-2 or TRBV6-3, the J call TRBJ1-5; D unclear. The CDR3 spans 16 residues. Between the trimmed V and J ends, which lost 0 bases and 1 base, there was a span of 10 bases. In germline, CDR1 is MNHEY, CDR2 SVGEGT. Here the CDR3 DNA reads TGTGCCAGCAGTTACTCGGGCAGCCGCAGCAATCAGCCCCAGCATTTT. It encodes CASSYSGSRSNQPQHF.

The chain couples TRBV7-9 to TRBJ2-5; D is undetermined. This CDR3 has 14 residues. Germline V gene lookup returns CDR1 SEHNR and CDR2 FQNEAQ (reference sequence). V shed 2 bases and J shed 0 bases, with 7 bases lying between them. The CDR3 spells CASSLYRDQETQYF. CDR3 nucleotides: TGTGCCAGCAGCTTATACCGGGACCAAGAGACCCAGTACTTC.

This clone was detected once. The J gene is TRBJ1-1, the V gene TRBV21-1. TRBV21-1 is deemed a pseudogene. The length of the CDR3 is 11 residues. CDR3 loop: CASREDTEAFF. CDR3 sequence (DNA): TGTGCCAGCAGGGAGGACACTGAAGCTTTCTTT.

This clone was found once. The V call is TRBV5-1, the J call TRBJ2-2; a possible D gene is TRBD1 (6 bases). The CDR3 has 15 residues. CDR1 is SGHRS and CDR2 is YFSETQ in the germline V gene. V gave up 2 bases and J gave up 6 bases, with 14 bases separating them. The CDR3 bases are TGCGCCAGCAGCTTTGTGACAGGCGGTGCCGGGGAGCTGTTTTTT. This sequence encodes CASSFVTGGAGELFF.

The chain links TRBV11-2 to TRBJ2-3; maybe TRBD1 (6 bases). V was pared by 5 bases and J by 1 base, with 13 bases between. Per the germline V gene, CDR1 is SGHAT and CDR2 is FQNNGV. The length of the CDR3 is 15 residues. The DNA for the CDR3 is TGTGCCAGCAGCCTTAGCAGGGGTGGCACAGATACGCAGTATTTT. Translating it yields CASSLSRGGTDTQYF.

The sample holds a few counts of this clone. This specimen includes other DNA sequences encoding the same CDR3. J is TRBJ1-1 and V is TRBV2, with D hard to call. Germline V CDR1 and CDR2: SNHLY, FYNNEI. The V end lost 0 bases, the J end lost 0 bases, and 8 bases lay between the germline ends. The CDR3 is 15 residues long. The CDR3 reads CASSEARGMNTEAFF. The CDR3 region has the DNA TGTGCCAGCAGTGAAGCTCGGGGTATGAACACTGAAGCTTTCTTT. The complete variable domain, with remaining parts taken from reference TRBV2 and TRBJ1-1, reads EPEVTQTPSHQVTQMGQEVILRCVPISNHLYFYWYRQILGQKVEFLVSFYNNEISEKSEIFDDQFSVERPDGSNFTLKIRSTKLEDSAMYFCASSEARGMNTEAFFGQGTRLTVV.

This chain joins TRBV7-9 and TRBJ1-1; TRBD1 agrees at 8 bases. The CDR3 is made up of 15 amino acids. Germline lookup yields CDR1 SEHNR and CDR2 FQNEAQ (reference sequence). The ends lost 5 bases at V and 1 base at J; junction bases unmatched: 6. In nucleotides, the CDR3 is TGTGCCAGCAGCGCGATCCAGGGGGCGAACACTGAAGCTTTCTTT. As protein: CASSAIQGANTEAFF.

V usage is TRBV14 and J usage is TRBJ1-4; possibly TRBD1 for D (5 bases). Trimming cost V 3 bases and J 6 bases, with 14 bases left between them. Germline lookup yields CDR1 SGHDN and CDR2 FVKESK. The length of the CDR3 is 15 residues. The CDR3 coding sequence is TGTGCCAGCAGCCAGGGGGGGTGGACACATGAAAAACTGTTTTTT. This encodes CASSQGGWTHEKLFF. The variable domain in full, with the rest retrieved from reference TRBV14 and TRBJ1-4, is EAGVTQFPSHSVIEKGQTVTLRCDPISGHDNLYWYRRVMGKEIKFLLHFVKESKQDESGMPNNRFLAERTGGTYSTLKVQPAELEDSGVYFCASSQGGWTHEKLFFGSGTQLSVL.

The chain has TRBV18 and TRBJ1-6; D possibly corresponds to TRBD1 (6 bases). V lost 3 bases, J lost 7 bases, and 19 bases lay in between. This CDR3 has 17 residues. Germline assignment: CDR1 KGHSH and CDR2 LQKENI. The CDR3 region is CASSPWVRTERNSPLHF. The DNA for the CDR3 is TGTGCCAGCTCACCTTGGGTTAGGACAGAAAGAAATTCACCCCTCCACTTT. The full variable domain, with the rest looked up from reference TRBV18 and TRBJ1-6, is NAGVMQNPRHLVRRRGQEARLRCSPMKGHSHVYWYRQLPEEGLKFMVYLQKENIIDESGMPKERFSAEFPKEGPSILRIQQVVRGDSAAYFCASSPWVRTERNSPLHFGNGTRLTVT.

The V gene is TRBV7-8, the J gene TRBJ2-7; 15 positions agree with TRBD2. This CDR3 contains 14 residues. Germline V lookup: CDR1 SGHVS, CDR2 FQNEAQ. Losses at the gene ends were 5 bases for V and 7 bases for J; bases not matched to a gene: 3. CDR3 residues: CASSGTSGGWEQYF. Here the CDR3 DNA reads TGTGCCAGCAGCGGGACTAGCGGGGGGTGGGAGCAGTACTTC.

The chain is built from TRBV2 and TRBJ1-4; TRBD1 agrees at 7 bases. Germline CDR1 SNHLY, CDR2 FYNNEI. CDR3 length: 13 amino acids. CDR3: CATGRGTNEKLFF. The CDR3 DNA reads TGTGCGACAGGGAGAGGAACTAATGAAAAACTGTTTTTT.

This rearrangement joins TRBV3-1 (or the pseudogene TRBV3-2) to TRBJ1-1; D ambiguous. The germline CDR1 and CDR2 sequences are LGHDT and YNNKEL (reference sequence). Trimming removed 2 bases from V and 4 bases from J, with 8 bases in between. This CDR3 contains 13 residues. The CDR3 here is CASSQFGSTEAFF. CDR3 bases: TGTGCCAGCAGCCAATTTGGGAGCACTGAAGCTTTCTTT.

In this sample, this clone turned up a few times. The J gene is TRBJ2-5, the V gene TRBV6-5, with TRBD2 matching 7 bases. Looked up from germline, CDR1 is MNHEY and CDR2 is SVGAGI. Trimming removed 8 bases from V and 2 bases from J; junction bases left unmatched: 11. The CDR3 is 15 residues long. The CDR3 loop is CASGAASGNQETQYF. CDR3 bases: TGTGCCAGCGGAGCGGCTAGCGGAAATCAAGAGACCCAGTACTTC.

The rearrangement links TRBV7-2 to TRBJ1-1; 7 positions match TRBD1. V dropped 5 bases and J dropped 2; count of bases not matched to a gene: 2. The germline V gene encodes CDR1 SGHTA and CDR2 FQGNSA. CDR3 length: 13 residues. DNA for the CDR3: TGTGCCAGCAGCCAGGGGGGTAACACTGAAGCTTTCTTT. It specifies CASSQGGNTEAFF.

This chain links TRBV14 with TRBJ1-3; possible D gene TRBD1, 6 bases. Germline CDR1 reads SGHDN; CDR2 reads FVKESK. V was shortened by 1 base and J by 2 bases, with 15 bases between the two germline ends. The CDR3 length is 17 residues. This CDR3 reads CASSQAHRAYTGNTIYF. The DNA for the CDR3 is TGTGCCAGCAGCCAAGCCCACAGGGCCTACACTGGAAACACCATATATTTT.

The chain employs TRBV30 and TRBJ2-4; TRBD1 aligns across 10 bases. The trim removed 4 bases at V and 0 bases at J, leaving 15 bases unmatched. Germline loops: CDR1 GTSNPN, CDR2 SVGIG (reference sequence). This CDR3 has 19 residues. CDR3 nucleotides: TGTGCCTGGACTCAGGGGGACAGGGGAAGGGGCTTAGCCAAAAACATTCAGTACTTC. Its protein product is CAWTQGDRGRGLAKNIQYF.

The chain joins TRBV28 to TRBJ1-1, with 7 bases aligning to TRBD1. This CDR3 has 13 amino acids. Trimming removed 6 bases from V and 6 bases from J; junction bases left unmatched: 7. CDR1 is MDHEN and CDR2 is SYDVKM in the germline V gene. The CDR3: CASSRGTAPEAFF. CDR3 DNA sequence: TGTGCCAGCAGCCGTGGGACAGCCCCTGAAGCTTTCTTT.

The chain has TRBV27 and TRBJ2-7; 7 positions agree with TRBD1. The CDR3 sequence is 17 residues long. The germline CDR1 and CDR2 sequences are MNHEY and SMNVEV (reference sequence). Trimming cost V 3 bases and J 2 bases; bases outside gene matches: 13. This chain's CDR3 is CASSLGNRGITTYEQYF. The CDR3 DNA follows: TGTGCCAGCAGTTTGGGGAACAGGGGTATTACTACCTACGAGCAGTACTTC.

The chain has TRBV5-4 and TRBJ1-1; D is perhaps TRBD1 (6 bases). The CDR3 is made up of 15 amino acids. Germline values: CDR1 SGHNT, CDR2 YYREEE (reference sequence). V lost 4 bases and J 5 bases, leaving 18 bases between the germline ends. The CDR3 protein is CASSLPQGWGTEAFF. Written as DNA, the CDR3 is TGTGCCAGCAGCCTTCCCCAGGGGTGGGGGACTGAAGCTTTCTTT.

The rearrangement links TRBV10-3 to TRBJ1-4, with D possibly TRBD1 on 5 matching bases. CDR3 size: 13 residues. The V gene lost 10 bases and the J gene lost 5 bases, with 14 bases spanning the gap. Germline CDR1 ENHRY, CDR2 SYGVKD. As DNA, the CDR3 is TGTGCCACGGCGGGGCACACAAATGAAAAACTGTTTTTT. Encoded protein: CATAGHTNEKLFF.